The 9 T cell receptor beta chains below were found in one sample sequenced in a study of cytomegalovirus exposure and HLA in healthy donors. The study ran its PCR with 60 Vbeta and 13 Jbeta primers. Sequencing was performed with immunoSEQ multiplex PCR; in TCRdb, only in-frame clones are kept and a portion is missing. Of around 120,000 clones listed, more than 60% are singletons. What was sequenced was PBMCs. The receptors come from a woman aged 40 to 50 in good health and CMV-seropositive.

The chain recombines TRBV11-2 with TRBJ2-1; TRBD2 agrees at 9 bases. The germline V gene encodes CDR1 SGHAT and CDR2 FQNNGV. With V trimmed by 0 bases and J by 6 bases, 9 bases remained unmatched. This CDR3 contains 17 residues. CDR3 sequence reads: CASSLDLARGGFNEQFF. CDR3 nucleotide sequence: TGTGCCAGCAGCTTAGATCTCGCGCGGGGGGGCTTCAATGAGCAGTTCTTC.

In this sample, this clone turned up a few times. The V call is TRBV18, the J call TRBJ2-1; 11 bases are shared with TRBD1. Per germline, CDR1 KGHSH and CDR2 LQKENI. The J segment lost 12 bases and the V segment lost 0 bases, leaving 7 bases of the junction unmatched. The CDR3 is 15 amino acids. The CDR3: CASSPPLDRGRWQFF. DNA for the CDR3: TGTGCCAGCTCACCACCCCTGGACAGGGGGCGTTGGCAGTTCTTC.

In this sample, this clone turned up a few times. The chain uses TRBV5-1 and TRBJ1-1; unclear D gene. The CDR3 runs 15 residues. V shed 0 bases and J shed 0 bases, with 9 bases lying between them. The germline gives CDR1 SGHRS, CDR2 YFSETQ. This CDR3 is CASSLAVQMNTEAFF. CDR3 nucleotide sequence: TGCGCCAGCAGCTTGGCCGTACAGATGAACACTGAAGCTTTCTTT. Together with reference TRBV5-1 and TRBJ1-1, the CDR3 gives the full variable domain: KAGVTQTPRYLIKTRGQQVTLSCSPISGHRSVSWYQQTPGQGLQFLFEYFSETQRNKGNFPGRFSGRQFSNSRSEMNVSTLELGDSALYLCASSLAVQMNTEAFFGQGTRLTVV.

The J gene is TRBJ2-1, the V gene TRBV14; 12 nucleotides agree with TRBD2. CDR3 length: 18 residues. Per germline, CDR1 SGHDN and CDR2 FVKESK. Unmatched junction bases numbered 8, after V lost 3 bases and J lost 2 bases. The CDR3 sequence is CASSHLLAGGGAYNEQFF. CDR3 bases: TGTGCCAGCAGCCACCTCCTAGCGGGAGGGGGAGCCTACAATGAGCAGTTCTTC.

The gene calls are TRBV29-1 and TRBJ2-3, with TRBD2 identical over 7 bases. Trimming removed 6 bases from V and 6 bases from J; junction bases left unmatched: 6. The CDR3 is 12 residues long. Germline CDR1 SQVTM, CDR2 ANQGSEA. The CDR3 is CSVGTMEDTQYF. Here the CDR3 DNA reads TGCAGCGTCGGGACTATGGAGGATACGCAGTATTTT.

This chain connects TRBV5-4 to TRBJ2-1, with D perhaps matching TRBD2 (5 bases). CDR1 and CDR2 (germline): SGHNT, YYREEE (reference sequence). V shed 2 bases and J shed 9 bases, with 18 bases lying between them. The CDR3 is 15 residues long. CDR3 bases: TGTGCCAGCAGCTTAGACACTAGTGGTAGTCTTGAGCAGTTCTTC. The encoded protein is CASSLDTSGSLEQFF.

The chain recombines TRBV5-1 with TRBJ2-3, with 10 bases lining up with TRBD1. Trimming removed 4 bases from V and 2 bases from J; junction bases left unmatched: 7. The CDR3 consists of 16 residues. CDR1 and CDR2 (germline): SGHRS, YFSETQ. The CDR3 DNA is TGCGCCAGCAGCCTGAGGGACAGGGGCCTCACAGATACGCAGTATTTT. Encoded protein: CASSLRDRGLTDTQYF.

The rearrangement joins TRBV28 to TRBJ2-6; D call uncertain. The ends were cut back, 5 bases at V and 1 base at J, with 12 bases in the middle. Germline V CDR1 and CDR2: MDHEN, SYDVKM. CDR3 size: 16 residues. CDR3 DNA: TGTGCCAGCAGTCGCCTGACTTCTTCTGGGGCCAACGTCCTGACTTTC. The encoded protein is CASSRLTSSGANVLTF.

DNA for the CDR3: TGTGCCAGCAGTGAACACCGGGCTAGCGGGAGGAATGAGCAGTTCTTC. Amino acids: CASSEHRASGRNEQFF. The genes are TRBV6-1 and TRBJ2-1, with TRBD2 matching over 11 bases. Trimming cost V 2 bases and J 7 bases; bases outside gene matches: 7. CDR1 MNHNS and CDR2 SASEGT come from the germline V gene. CDR3 size: 16 residues.